The sample holds many counts of the clone carrying this T cell receptor beta chain. These data come from a study of blood T cells in healthy people across ages. Then a second PCR, running about 6 to 12 cycles, was carried out with a sample-barcoded 5' primer and a J-beta primer mix. TCRdb recomputed calls from the 5' RACE reads with MiXCR, one row per CDR3 protein. The data show about 570,000 distinct CDR3 sequences, approximately 27% seen once. Germline CDR1 and CDR2: MNHEY and SVGEGT. The CDR3 covers 15 residues. The rearrangement links TRBV6-2 or TRBV6-3 to TRBJ2-5, with 9 positions matching TRBD2. The J call is in doubt because the DNA end fits TRBJ2-1 better. The sequencing sample was made of blood. The TCR originated in a woman aged 70-85 years in good health. As DNA, the CDR3 is TGTGCCAGCAGTTACAGCGGGGGGCCCTATGGTGAGCAGTTCTTC. Translated, it gives CASSYSGGPYGEQFF.